These T cell receptor beta chains were read from a single sample in a study of cytomegalovirus exposure and HLA in healthy donors. Data came from immunoSEQ multiplex PCR; TCRdb stores just in-frame clones and leaves some out. This table has approximately 150,000 clones, roughly 73% appearing once. The sample taken for sequencing was PBMCs. The receptors originated from a male donor in good health and CMV-seronegative. Each CDR3 is given with its conserved first and last residue.

v_call cdr3_aa
TRBV6-5 CASSFGTGLRGYTF
TRBV30 CAWSVRGERAGNTIYF
TRBV5-1 CASSTTRTSGGYREQFF
TRBV5-4 CASSLGVAGGPMNEQFF
TRBV19 CASSTGDNANTGELFF
TRBV9 CASSVGQMNTEAFF
TRBV4-2 CASSRGRADTNEQFF
TRBV19 CASSIDRGNYGYTF
TRBV28 CASSSRQGPNSPLHF
TRBV5-6 CASSSDPGNSYSNQPQHF
TRBV27 CASSAGNSYGYTF
TRBV9 CASSVWQGSGANVLTF
TRBV7-6 CASSRGGVGSYEQYF
TRBV4-3 CASSQDLWGRQAGELFF
TRBV2 CASSHLGDYEETQYF
TRBV6-1 CASANRGGNTEAFF
TRBV13 CASSIYRGLEQYF
TRBV9 CASGTDVREQYF